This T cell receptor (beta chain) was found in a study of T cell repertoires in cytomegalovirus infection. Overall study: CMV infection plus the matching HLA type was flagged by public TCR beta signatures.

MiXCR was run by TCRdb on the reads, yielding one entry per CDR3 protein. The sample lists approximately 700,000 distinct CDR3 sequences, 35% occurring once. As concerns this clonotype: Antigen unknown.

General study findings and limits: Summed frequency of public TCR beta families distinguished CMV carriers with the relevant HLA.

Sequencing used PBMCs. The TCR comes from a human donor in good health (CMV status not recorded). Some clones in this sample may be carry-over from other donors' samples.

The DNA for the CDR3 is TGTGCCAGTAGTGAGCAACAGGGTGGACAAGAGACCCAGTACTTC. Residues: CASSEQQGGQETQYF. The V gene is TRBV19, the J gene TRBJ2-5, with D possibly being TRBD1 (6 bases). CDR1 and CDR2 from the germline V gene are LNHDA and SQIVND (reference sequence). There are 15 residues in the CDR3. V lost 5 bases and J lost 2, with 15 bases in between.